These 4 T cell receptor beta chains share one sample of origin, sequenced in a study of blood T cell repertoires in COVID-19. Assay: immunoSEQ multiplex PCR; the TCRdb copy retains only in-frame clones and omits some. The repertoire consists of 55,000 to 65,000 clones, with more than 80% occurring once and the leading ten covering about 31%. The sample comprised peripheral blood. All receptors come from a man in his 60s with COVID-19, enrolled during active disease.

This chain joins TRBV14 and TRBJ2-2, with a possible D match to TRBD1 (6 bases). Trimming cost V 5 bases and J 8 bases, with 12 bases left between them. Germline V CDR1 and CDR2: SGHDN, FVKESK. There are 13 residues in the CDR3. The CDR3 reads CASSTQGIGELFF. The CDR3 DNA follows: TGTGCCAGCAGCACACAGGGTATAGGGGAGCTGTTTTTT.

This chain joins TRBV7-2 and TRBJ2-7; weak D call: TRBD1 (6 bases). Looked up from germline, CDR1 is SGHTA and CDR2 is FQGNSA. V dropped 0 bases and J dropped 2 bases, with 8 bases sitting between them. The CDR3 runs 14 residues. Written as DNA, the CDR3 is TGTGCCAGCAGCTTAGCGGACAGACCCTACGAGCAGTACTTC. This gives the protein CASSLADRPYEQYF.

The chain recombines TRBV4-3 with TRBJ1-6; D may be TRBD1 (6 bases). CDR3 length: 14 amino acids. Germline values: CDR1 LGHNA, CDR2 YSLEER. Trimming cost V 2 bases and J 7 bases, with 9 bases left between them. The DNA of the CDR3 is TGCGCCAGCAGCCAAAACAGGGCAAATTCACCCCTCCACTTT. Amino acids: CASSQNRANSPLHF.

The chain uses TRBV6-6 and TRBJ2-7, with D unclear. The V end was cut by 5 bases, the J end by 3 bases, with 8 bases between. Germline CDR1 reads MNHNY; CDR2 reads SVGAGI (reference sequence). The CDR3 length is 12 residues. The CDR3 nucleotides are TGTGCCAGCAGTCCTCAGGACTACGAGCAGTACTTC. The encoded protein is CASSPQDYEQYF.